This entry lists 26 T cell receptor beta chains sequenced from one sample in a study of identifying expanded T cells in peripheral blood. Method: immunoSEQ multiplex PCR; TCRdb's copy keeps in-frame clones and lacks some. This sample has some 130,000 clones, with 75% to 90% found just once. Sequenced: blood. The receptors were gathered from a person between 18 and 75 years old in good health.

The chain employs TRBV28 and TRBJ1-4, with 10 nucleotides matching TRBD1. CDR1 is MDHEN and CDR2 is SYDVKM in the germline V gene. After removal of 5 bases from V and 8 bases from J, the junction contained 5 bases not matched to a gene. This CDR3 contains 14 residues. Written as DNA, the CDR3 is TGTGCCAGCAGTCCCGGGACAGGGGTCGAAAAACTGTTTTTT. Its translation: CASSPGTGVEKLFF.

V gene TRBV2 combines with J gene TRBJ2-7; 11 bases are shared with TRBD2. V lost 8 bases, J lost 0 bases, and 0 bases stayed unmatched. Germline V gives CDR1 SNHLY, CDR2 FYNNEI. The CDR3 covers 13 residues. Here the CDR3 DNA reads TGTGCCAGCGGACTAGCGGGCTCCTACGAGCAGTACTTC. Amino acids: CASGLAGSYEQYF.

The chain couples TRBV6-1 to TRBJ2-2; no definite D call. Between the trimmed V and J ends, which lost 4 bases and 2 bases, there was a span of 5 bases. Per germline, CDR1 MNHNS and CDR2 SASEGT. The CDR3 has 13 amino acids. CDR3 sequence reads: CASSVINTGELFF. The CDR3 DNA follows: TGTGCCAGCAGTGTAATAAACACCGGGGAGCTGTTTTTT.

With regard to this clone: One end of the junction fails to match germline, which may point to a read error. DNA of the CDR3: TGTGCCAGCAGCCTCCGAACTTTGAACCCCGGGGAGCTGTTTTTT. This gives the protein CASSLRTLNPGELFF. V gene TRBV7-3 combines with J gene TRBJ2-2; no clear D. CDR3 length equals 15 residues. CDR1 SGHTA and CDR2 FQGTGA come from the germline V gene.

The rearrangement joins TRBV6-6 to TRBJ1-3, with D tentatively TRBD1 (6 bases). The CDR3 spans 14 residues. Trimming took 7 bases from V and 2 from J, leaving 12 bases between them. Germline V CDR1 and CDR2: MNHNY, SVGAGI (reference sequence). Written as DNA, the CDR3 is TGTGCCAGCATTTTCGGGGGCCCTGGAAACACCATATATTTT. It yields the protein CASIFGGPGNTIYF.

V and J are TRBV4-1 and TRBJ2-2; D might be TRBD1 (6 bases). The CDR3 has 14 amino acids. V was clipped by 0 bases and J by 7 bases, with 9 bases between them. Germline assignment: CDR1 MGHRA and CDR2 YSYEKL. In DNA form, the CDR3 reads TGCGCCAGCAGCCAAGAACAGGGTGTCGGGGAGCTGTTTTTT. Protein sequence: CASSQEQGVGELFF.

V and J are TRBV9 and TRBJ2-1; D uncertain. The CDR3 consists of 15 residues. Between the trimmed V and J ends, which lost 4 bases and 2 bases, there was a span of 13 bases. CDR1 is SGDLS and CDR2 is YYNGEE in the germline V gene. CDR3 region: CASSPRPFTYNEQFF. The CDR3 region has the DNA TGTGCCAGCAGCCCCCGACCGTTCACCTACAATGAGCAGTTCTTC.

V usage is TRBV6-4 and J usage is TRBJ2-7; 7 bases agree with TRBD1. The CDR3 totals 17 residues. Germline-derived CDR1 and CDR2 are MRHNA and SNTAGT. V shed 3 bases and J 3 bases; nucleotides not matched to a gene: 14. CDR3 nucleotides: TGTGCCAGCAGTGAACGCACGAAATGGCAGGGGGTCTACGAGCAGTACTTC. Encoded protein: CASSERTKWQGVYEQYF.

This clone was detected only once. This sequence joins TRBV18 and TRBJ2-3, with 11 nucleotides matching TRBD2. The germline V gene has CDR1 KGHSH and CDR2 LQKENI. This CDR3 is 16 amino acids long. J gave up 4 bases and V 3 bases, and 6 bases lay outside the gene matches. The CDR3: CASSPGSGRAADTQYF. The CDR3 DNA reads TGTGCCAGCTCACCTGGTAGCGGGAGGGCCGCAGATACGCAGTATTTT. Combining the CDR3 with reference TRBV18 and TRBJ2-3 gives the whole variable domain NAGVMQNPRHLVRRRGQEARLRCSPMKGHSHVYWYRQLPEEGLKFMVYLQKENIIDESGMPKERFSAEFPKEGPSILRIQQVVRGDSAAYFCASSPGSGRAADTQYFGPGTRLTVL.

The genes are TRBV18 and TRBJ2-5; 8 nucleotides line up with TRBD1. The CDR3 sequence is 14 residues long. After removal of 6 bases from V and 4 bases from J, the junction contained 7 bases not matched to a gene. Per germline, CDR1 KGHSH and CDR2 LQKENI. In DNA form, the CDR3 reads TGTGCCAGCTCTAACCAGGGGGCCCCAGAGACCCAGTACTTC. This encodes CASSNQGAPETQYF.

Only one count was recorded for this clone. This chain joins TRBV27 and TRBJ2-3; D is perhaps TRBD2 (6 bases). The CDR3 runs to 17 residues. The germline gives CDR1 MNHEY, CDR2 SMNVEV (reference sequence). V lost 6 bases to trimming and J lost 0 bases, with 19 bases between them. The CDR3 bases are TGTGCCAGCAGCCTAGAAGGAGGAGGGAGGAGCACAGATACGCAGTATTTT. Translating gives CASSLEGGGRSTDTQYF.

The rearrangement joins TRBV18 to TRBJ1-4; D gene uncertain. V was cut by 3 bases and J by 6 bases, with 14 bases left in between. The length of the CDR3 is 15 residues. Germline values: CDR1 KGHSH, CDR2 LQKENI. The CDR3 reads CASSPFLREDEKLFF. The CDR3 DNA sequence: TGTGCCAGCTCACCCTTCTTGAGGGAGGATGAAAAACTGTTTTTT.

The chain has TRBV10-3 and TRBJ2-3; maybe TRBD2 (7 bases). V lost 4 bases to trimming and J lost 5 bases, with 16 bases between them. This CDR3 contains 15 residues. CDR1 is ENHRY and CDR2 is SYGVKD in the germline V gene. CDR3 bases: TGTGCCATCAGTGGTGGAGGGGGGGCTAGAGATACGCAGTATTTT. As protein: CAISGGGGARDTQYF.

This clone came up once. Mismatch with germline at one junction end may stem from a read error. The rearrangement links TRBV4-1 to TRBJ1-1; no reliable D call. Germline V gene data show CDR1 as MGHRA and CDR2 as YSYEKL. The CDR3 contains 15 residues. CDR3 residues: CASSQVMGTNTEAFF. CDR3 nucleotide sequence: TGCGCCAGCAGTCAAGTTATGGGTACGAACACTGAAGCTTTCTTT.

The V call is TRBV25-1, the J call TRBJ2-3; D is perhaps TRBD2 (5 bases). This CDR3 is 17 amino acids long. V shed 2 bases and J shed 0 bases, with 15 bases lying between them. Germline CDR1 MGHDK, CDR2 SYGVNS. As DNA, the CDR3 is TGTGCCAGCAGTGAACAACCCGGCGGGCCTAGCACAGATACGCAGTATTTT. It specifies CASSEQPGGPSTDTQYF.

This chain links TRBV19 with TRBJ2-1; the D gene is possibly TRBD2 (6 bases). V was shortened by 8 bases and J by 7 bases, with 21 bases between the two germline ends. Looked up from germline, CDR1 is LNHDA and CDR2 is SQIVND (reference sequence). The CDR3 is 15 residues long. In DNA, the CDR3 is TGTGCCAGTGATTTGGGCGGGGTCGGCCGAAATGAGCAGTTCTTC. It is translated as CASDLGGVGRNEQFF.

The genes are TRBV7-7 and TRBJ1-4, with a possible D match to TRBD1 (5 bases). CDR1 is SSHAT and CDR2 is FNYEAQ in the germline V gene (reference sequence). Trimming stripped 4 bases from V and 7 bases from J, with 19 bases between. The CDR3 runs to 16 residues. The CDR3 nucleotides read TGTGCCAGCAGCTCCCAACCGCCTGGGGGTGTTGAAAAACTGTTTTTT. Protein sequence: CASSSQPPGGVEKLFF. The full variable domain, its missing parts supplied by reference TRBV7-7 and TRBJ1-4, is GAGVSQSPRYKVTKRGQDVTLRCDPISSHATLYWYQQALGQGPEFLTYFNYEAQPDKSGLPSDRFSAERPEGSISTLTIQRTEQRDSAMYRCASSSQPPGGVEKLFFGSGTQLSVL.

The gene calls are TRBV10-3 and TRBJ2-1; 9 bases line up with TRBD2. This CDR3 is built from 15 residues. Germline V gives CDR1 ENHRY, CDR2 SYGVKD. After removal of 4 bases from V and 8 bases from J, the junction contained 9 bases not matched to a gene. CDR3 in amino acids: CAISGLAGAGHEQFF. Here the CDR3 DNA reads TGTGCCATCAGTGGGTTAGCGGGGGCTGGGCATGAGCAGTTCTTC.

This chain uses TRBV7-3 with TRBJ2-1, with D perhaps TRBD1 (5 bases). The CDR3 spans 16 residues. The V end was cut by 0 bases, the J end by 2 bases, with 11 bases between. Germline V lookup: CDR1 SGHTA, CDR2 FQGTGA. The DNA of the CDR3 is TGTGCCAGCAGCTTAACAGGTGGGGCCACCTACAATGAGCAGTTCTTC. This codes for CASSLTGGATYNEQFF.

The rearrangement links TRBV9 to TRBJ1-3, with D perhaps matching TRBD1 (6 bases). There are 16 residues in the CDR3. V shed 3 bases and J shed 0 bases, with 13 bases lying between them. CDR1 is SGDLS and CDR2 is YYNGEE in the germline V gene. This CDR3 is CASSASGRGSGNTIYF. For the CDR3, the DNA is TGTGCCAGCAGCGCTTCAGGCAGGGGCTCTGGAAACACCATATATTTT.

The chain employs TRBV5-1 and TRBJ1-1; maybe TRBD1 (5 bases). V shed 0 bases and J shed 3 bases, with 12 bases lying between them. The germline V gene encodes CDR1 SGHRS and CDR2 YFSETQ. CDR3 length: 15 amino acids. The chain's CDR3 is CASSLEPGGDTEAFF. CDR3 nucleotides: TGCGCCAGCAGCTTGGAGCCGGGAGGGGACACTGAAGCTTTCTTT.

The V call is TRBV18, the J call TRBJ2-7, with 10 positions matching TRBD2. This CDR3 region has 17 residues. Germline V lookup: CDR1 KGHSH, CDR2 LQKENI. J lost 1 base, V lost 2 bases, and 8 bases had no gene match. The CDR3 loop is CASSPTPGTSVSYEQYF. The CDR3 nucleotides are TGTGCCAGCTCACCAACGCCCGGGACTAGCGTTTCCTACGAGCAGTACTTC.

The V gene is TRBV7-9, the J gene TRBJ2-7, with a tentative D call TRBD2 (7 bases). The germline gives CDR1 SEHNR, CDR2 FQNEAQ (reference sequence). Trimming left V 5 bases short and J 0 bases short, with 14 bases between. The length of the CDR3 is 15 residues. The DNA of the CDR3 is TGTGCCAGCAGCCCCCCGGGGGGCCTCTCCTACGAGCAGTACTTC. Amino acid sequence: CASSPPGGLSYEQYF.

This clone was seen once. The CDR3 loop is CASSLTGPDEQYF. The CDR3 DNA follows: TGTGCCAGCAGCTTGACAGGGCCGGACGAGCAGTACTTC. The chain uses TRBV7-9 and TRBJ2-7, with TRBD1 matching 7 bases. Germline-derived CDR1 and CDR2 are SEHNR and FQNEAQ (reference sequence). The CDR3 is made up of 13 amino acids. The V and J ends lost 3 bases and 5 bases, in that order; junction bases with no gene match: 4.

The chain carries TRBV7-2 and TRBJ1-2, with 9 nucleotides matching TRBD1. J gave up 6 bases and V 1 base, and 9 bases lay outside the gene matches. CDR3 size: 16 residues. CDR1 SGHTA and CDR2 FQGNSA come from the germline V gene. The CDR3 protein is CASSLEARGQGHGYTF. The CDR3 nucleotides read TGTGCCAGCAGCTTAGAGGCTCGGGGACAGGGCCATGGCTACACCTTC.

The rearrangement uses TRBV6-6 and TRBJ1-5; D not certain. CDR1 and CDR2 (germline): MNHNY, SVGAGI (reference sequence). The CDR3 consists of 15 residues. V was cut by 0 bases and J by 4 bases, with 10 bases left in between. This chain's CDR3 is CASSYSNNINQPQHF. The CDR3, as DNA: TGTGCCAGCAGTTACTCGAATAACATAAATCAGCCCCAGCATTTT.